Below, 30 T cell receptor beta chains from the same sample are listed, as sequenced in a study of CD8 T cell repertoires and HIV-1 epitope variants. The repertoire was sequenced with immunoSEQ multiplex PCR; TCRdb's copy has only in-frame clones and lacks some. The table has 90,000 or so clones, roughly 77% seen once. Sequencing was done on a sample of uncultured baseline CD8+ T cells from peripheral blood mononuclear cells (PBMCs). All receptors derive from a male donor with HIV.

The chain joins TRBV7-9 to TRBJ2-3; D is perhaps TRBD2 (5 bases). The CDR3 extends over 14 amino acids. V lost 3 bases, J lost 0 bases, and 7 bases lay in between. Germline CDR1 and CDR2: SEHNR and FQNEAQ (reference sequence). In nucleotides, the CDR3 is TGTGCCAGCAGCTTCGAGGGAAGCACAGATACGCAGTATTTT. It codes for CASSFEGSTDTQYF.

This clone was counted many times. This chain links TRBV1 with TRBJ2-2; the table's D gene call, TRBD2, was not cross checked with the DNA. TRBV1 is a pseudogene locus. This CDR3 is built from 17 residues. CDR3 region: CTSSQGSGGQDTGELFF. The DNA of the CDR3 is TGCACCAGCAGCCAAGGTTCGGGGGGGCAGGACACCGGGGAGCTGTTTTTT.

The chain joins TRBV29-1 to TRBJ1-4; the match to TRBD1 covers 7 bases. The CDR3 spans 15 residues. V trimming: 3 bases; J trimming: 4 bases; junction bases outside the gene matches: 8. Germline V gene data show CDR1 as SQVTM and CDR2 as ANQGSEA. This chain's CDR3 is CSVDPAGGGNEKLFF. The CDR3 nucleotides are TGCAGCGTTGACCCCGCAGGGGGGGGTAATGAAAAACTGTTTTTT.

V and J are TRBV6-4 and TRBJ1-2; D gene ambiguous. CDR3 length: 13 amino acids. Trimming stripped 2 bases from V and 5 bases from J, with 9 bases between. Germline V gene data show CDR1 as MRHNA and CDR2 as SNTAGT. The CDR3 DNA reads as TGTGCCAGCAGTGACAGAGGCGGATATGGCTACACCTTC. Translating gives CASSDRGGYGYTF.

The V and J genes are TRBV10-3 and TRBJ1-5, with D possibly TRBD1 on 6 matching bases. Germline V gene sequence: CDR1 ENHRY, CDR2 SYGVKD. V lost 3 bases and J lost 2, with 8 bases in between. The CDR3 length is 14 residues. CDR3 loop: CAISDGQRNQPQHF. CDR3 nucleotides: TGTGCCATCAGTGACGGACAGCGCAATCAGCCCCAGCATTTT.

This clone was detected once. V is TRBV28 and J is TRBJ2-3, with D perhaps TRBD1 (6 bases). The V end lost 6 bases, the J end lost 0 bases, and 13 bases lay between the germline ends. Germline loops: CDR1 MDHEN, CDR2 SYDVKM. CDR3 size: 15 residues. The CDR3 reads CASSPGVFSTDTQYF. CDR3 nucleotide sequence: TGTGCCAGCAGCCCAGGGGTGTTTAGCACAGATACGCAGTATTTT.

This clone was observed a few times. The chain carries TRBV4-1 and TRBJ2-1; the match to TRBD2 covers 7 bases. With 1 base clipped from V and 5 bases from J, the junction kept 5 bases outside the gene matches. There are 15 residues in the CDR3. The germline V gene has CDR1 MGHRA and CDR2 YSYEKL. The CDR3 coding sequence is TGCGCCAGCAGCCAAGGGCTAGCGGAGCACAATGAGCAGTTCTTC. As protein: CASSQGLAEHNEQFF.

CDR3 region: CASSFRGGRGNQPQHF. The CDR3 DNA reads TGTGCCAGCAGTTTCCGCGGGGGGCGCGGCAATCAGCCCCAGCATTTT. This chain uses TRBV6-5 with TRBJ1-5; maybe TRBD1 (6 bases). Trimming left V 4 bases short and J 2 bases short, with 15 bases between. CDR3 length: 16 amino acids. Germline CDR1 reads MNHEY; CDR2 reads SVGAGI.

The rearrangement joins TRBV6-5 to TRBJ2-5, with D perhaps matching TRBD1 (5 bases). Trimming stripped 2 bases from V and 1 base from J, with 8 bases between. Germline-derived CDR1 and CDR2 are MNHEY and SVGAGI. This CDR3 comprises 14 residues. CDR3 in amino acids: CASSYGALQETQYF. CDR3 sequence (DNA): TGTGCCAGCAGTTACGGGGCCCTCCAAGAGACCCAGTACTTC.

Ten or more counts support this clone. The V gene is TRBV9, the J gene TRBJ1-1; 7 nucleotides line up with TRBD1. V shed 0 bases and J 5 bases; nucleotides not matched to a gene: 7. Germline V CDR1 and CDR2: SGDLS, YYNGEE. The length of the CDR3 is 15 residues. CDR3 bases: TGTGCCAGCAGCGTAGGAACAGGGGAGGGGACTGAAGCTTTCTTT. This encodes CASSVGTGEGTEAFF.

The chain links TRBV19 to TRBJ2-7, with 10 bases fitting TRBD1. Germline V gene lookup returns CDR1 LNHDA and CDR2 SQIVND (reference sequence). The junction had 9 bases not matched to a gene; V was cut back by 6 bases and J by 1 base. This CDR3 is 16 amino acids long. The CDR3 DNA follows: TGTGCCAGTAGCACGACAGGGGGCGCCGGGTCCTACGAGCAGTACTTC. Its protein product is CASSTTGGAGSYEQYF.

This clone was recorded once. This CDR3 is CASSLVGTANTEAFF. In DNA, the CDR3 is TGTGCCAGCAGCTTAGTGGGGACAGCGAACACTGAAGCTTTCTTT. The chain joins TRBV7-9 to TRBJ1-1; 7 nucleotides align to TRBD1. V trimming: 1 base; J trimming: 1 base; junction bases outside the gene matches: 3. CDR1 and CDR2 from the germline V gene are SEHNR and FQNEAQ (reference sequence). This CDR3 has 15 residues.

The chain recombines TRBV27 with TRBJ2-5, with 11 bases lining up with TRBD2. The CDR3 spans 16 residues. The germline CDR1 and CDR2 sequences are MNHEY and SMNVEV (reference sequence). V lost 8 bases, J lost 2 bases, and 10 bases stayed unmatched. CDR3 loop: CASEKTGTSGQETQYF. The CDR3 nucleotides read TGTGCCAGCGAAAAAACCGGGACTAGCGGACAAGAGACCCAGTACTTC.

This clone was detected once. V usage is TRBV6-5 and J usage is TRBJ1-1; unclear D gene. Trimming shortened V by 2 bases and J by 3 bases, and 4 bases separated the two germline ends. The CDR3 has 12 amino acids. Germline V gives CDR1 MNHEY, CDR2 SVGAGI. Here the CDR3 reads CASSYGHTEAFF. The CDR3 DNA follows: TGTGCCAGCAGTTACGGCCACACTGAAGCTTTCTTT.

The chain carries TRBV9 and TRBJ1-3, with D unclear. CDR1 SGDLS and CDR2 YYNGEE come from the germline V gene. V lost 4 bases, J lost 2 bases, and 10 bases lay in between. The CDR3 totals 14 residues. In DNA, the CDR3 is TGTGCCAGCAGCCCAAGCCGACCTGGAAACACCATATATTTT. It specifies CASSPSRPGNTIYF.

This clone was observed many times. The rearrangement links TRBV5-6 to TRBJ2-7; 8 bases are a match to TRBD1. V lost 2 bases, J lost 3 bases, and 1 base stayed unmatched. CDR3 length: 13 residues. Per the germline V gene, CDR1 is SGHDT and CDR2 is YYEEEE. The CDR3 DNA is TGTGCCAGCAGCTTACAGGGGGACTACGAGCAGTACTTC. The encoded protein is CASSLQGDYEQYF.

The chain recombines TRBV6-5 with TRBJ2-1, with 14 bases matching TRBD2. V dropped 4 bases and J dropped 9; count of bases not matched to a gene: 5. Germline V gene sequence: CDR1 MNHEY, CDR2 SVGAGI. The CDR3 loop spans 15 amino acids. The CDR3 DNA reads TGTGCCAGCAGTTCCGGGACTAGCGGGAGTGGTGAGCAGTTCTTC. This gives the protein CASSSGTSGSGEQFF.

The chain carries TRBV13 and TRBJ2-4, with 7 bases fitting TRBD1. CDR3 length: 14 amino acids. CDR1 is PRHDT, CDR2 FYEKMQ, per germline (reference sequence). The ends lost 5 bases at V and 8 bases at J; junction bases unmatched: 9. The CDR3 region is CASSKTTGSDIQYF. The CDR3 nucleotides read TGTGCCAGCAGCAAAACGACAGGGAGTGACATTCAGTACTTC.

This clone was recorded at least ten times. This CDR3 reads CASSITGGSYNEQFF. The CDR3 DNA sequence: TGTGCCAGTAGTATTACGGGAGGCTCCTACAATGAGCAGTTCTTC. This chain uses TRBV19 with TRBJ2-1; 7 bases are shared with TRBD2. The trim removed 3 bases at V and 0 bases at J, leaving 2 bases unmatched. There are 15 residues in the CDR3. Germline CDR1 is LNHDA and CDR2 is SQIVND (reference sequence).

The V gene is TRBV29-1, the J gene TRBJ2-7, with 8 positions matching TRBD1. Germline trimming cut 7 bases from V and 5 bases from J; bases unmatched to any gene: 13. This CDR3 contains 14 residues. In germline, CDR1 is SQVTM, CDR2 ANQGSEA. The CDR3 DNA sequence: TGCAGCGGCACCCAGGGGGCCCTGGGGGACGAGCAGTACTTC. Protein: CSGTQGALGDEQYF.

This clone has at least ten counts. The chain recombines TRBV6-1 with TRBJ1-2; the D is unclear. The germline V gene has CDR1 MNHNS and CDR2 SASEGT. The CDR3 contains 13 residues. The V gene lost 2 bases and the J gene lost 2 bases, with 6 bases spanning the gap. The CDR3 sequence is CASSERKNYGYTF. CDR3 sequence (DNA): TGTGCCAGCAGTGAAAGGAAGAACTATGGCTACACCTTC.

The V and J genes are TRBV30 and TRBJ2-7; 8 positions match TRBD1. In germline, CDR1 is GTSNPN, CDR2 SVGIG (reference sequence). V shed 4 bases, J shed 5 bases, and the junction held 4 bases outside the gene matches. The CDR3 runs to 12 residues. The CDR3 spells CAWTGGWNEQYF. In DNA, the CDR3 is TGTGCCTGGACAGGGGGCTGGAACGAGCAGTACTTC.

This clone was observed a handful of times. The CDR3: CASSPSGSHSSGANVLTF. CDR3 nucleotide sequence: TGTGCCAGCAGCCCCTCAGGCAGTCATAGCTCTGGGGCCAACGTCCTGACTTTC. The V gene is TRBV28, the J gene TRBJ2-6, with D hard to call. Germline V gene lookup returns CDR1 MDHEN and CDR2 SYDVKM. The CDR3 consists of 18 residues. The V gene lost 6 bases and the J gene lost 0 bases, with 18 bases spanning the gap. Using reference TRBV28 and TRBJ2-6 for the parts outside the CDR3, the full variable domain is DVKVTQSSRYLVKRTGEKVFLECVQDMDHENMFWYRQDPGLGLRLIYFSYDVKMKEKGDIPEGYSVSREKKERFSLILESASTNQTSMYLCASSPSGSHSSGANVLTFGAGSRLTVL.

J is TRBJ2-5 and V is TRBV6-1, with TRBD2 as a possible D gene (6 bases). V was clipped by 4 bases and J by 3 bases, with 9 bases between them. CDR3 size: 13 residues. Germline lookup yields CDR1 MNHNS and CDR2 SASEGT. The DNA of the CDR3 is TGTGCCAGCAGTGTCGGGGGAGAAGAGACCCAGTACTTC. Translated, it gives CASSVGGEETQYF.

The rearrangement joins TRBV7-9 to TRBJ2-1; D is unresolved. CDR1 and CDR2 from the germline V gene are SEHNR and FQNEAQ (reference sequence). The length of the CDR3 is 14 residues. V was clipped by 5 bases and J by 6 bases, with 14 bases between them. The CDR3, as DNA: TGTGCCAGCAGCCTGATATCGGTGGGCAATGAGCAGTTCTTC. Its translation: CASSLISVGNEQFF.

The V and J genes are TRBV7-9 and TRBJ2-7; possibly TRBD2 for D (6 bases). Germline V gene lookup returns CDR1 SEHNR and CDR2 FQNEAQ (reference sequence). This CDR3 has 15 residues. V dropped 7 bases and J dropped 3 bases, with 19 bases sitting between them. CDR3 bases: TGTGCCAGCACCTTGACTAGTTCTACCCACTACGAGCAGTACTTC. Translation gives CASTLTSSTHYEQYF.

The chain has TRBV7-9 and TRBJ2-7; a possible D gene is TRBD1 (6 bases). The CDR3 loop spans 15 amino acids. The germline V gene encodes CDR1 SEHNR and CDR2 FQNEAQ (reference sequence). The V gene lost 4 bases and the J gene lost 2 bases, with 15 bases spanning the gap. CDR3 nucleotide sequence: TGTGCCAGCAGCTCACGGACAGCAACCACCTACGAGCAGTACTTC. Protein product: CASSSRTATTYEQYF.

The chain uses TRBV14 and TRBJ2-5; a possible D gene is TRBD1 (6 bases). The assigned J gene may be wrong: the sequence end matches TRBJ2-7 better. The CDR3 is made up of 14 amino acids. Germline CDR1 SGHDN, CDR2 FVKESK. The DNA of the CDR3 is TGTGCCAGCAGCCAAGGGAGCAGGGGCTACGAGCAGTACTTC. It codes for CASSQGSRGYEQYF.

This chain connects TRBV9 to TRBJ2-5; 9 nucleotides align to TRBD1. CDR1 is SGDLS and CDR2 is YYNGEE in the germline V gene. The CDR3 extends over 15 amino acids. With 2 bases clipped from V and 5 bases from J, the junction kept 7 bases outside the gene matches. The CDR3 DNA sequence: TGTGCCAGCAGCGTTACAGGGGGCTCAAGCGAGACCCAGTACTTC. As protein: CASSVTGGSSETQYF. Based on the CDR3 plus reference TRBV9 and TRBJ2-5, the full variable domain is DSGVTQTPKHLITATGQRVTLRCSPRSGDLSVYWYQQSLDQGLQFLIQYYNGEERAKGNILERFSAQQFPDLHSELNLSSLELGDSALYFCASSVTGGSSETQYFGPGTRLLVL.

This chain joins TRBV5-6 and TRBJ2-1, with unresolved D. The CDR3 has 14 amino acids. Trimming took 0 bases from V and 5 from J, leaving 9 bases between them. Germline V gene sequence: CDR1 SGHDT, CDR2 YYEEEE. DNA of the CDR3: TGTGCCAGCAGCTTGGTCTCGACTGACAATGAGCAGTTCTTC. Protein sequence: CASSLVSTDNEQFF.